What follows are 24 T cell receptor beta chains derived from one specimen sequenced in a study of blood T cell repertoires in COVID-19. Clones were sequenced by immunoSEQ multiplex PCR, and TCRdb holds only the in-frame ones, with some missing. The top ten hold more than 2% of the sample, which has just over 300,000 clones, approximately 86% seen once. Input material: peripheral blood. The receptors shown here come from a man in his late teens or twenties with active or convalescent COVID-19.

This clone showed up just once. The gene calls are TRBV2 and TRBJ1-2; 10 nucleotides match TRBD1. The CDR3 loop spans 12 amino acids. From germline, CDR1 is SNHLY and CDR2 FYNNEI. The J segment lost 12 bases and the V segment lost 6 bases, leaving 7 bases of the junction unmatched. The CDR3 nucleotides read TGTGCCAGCAGCCCCGACAGGGGGCGGGACACCTTC. Protein product: CASSPDRGRDTF. Supplemented by reference TRBV2 and TRBJ1-2, the full variable domain reads EPEVTQTPSHQVTQMGQEVILRCVPISNHLYFYWYRQILGQKVEFLVSFYNNEISEKSEIFDDQFSVERPDGSNFTLKIRSTKLEDSAMYFCASSPDRGRDTFGSGTRLTVV.

Here the CDR3 reads CASSFFDSSYEQYF. As DNA, the CDR3 is TGTGCCAGCAGTTTCTTCGACAGCTCCTACGAGCAGTACTTC. This sequence joins TRBV28 and TRBJ2-7, with D possibly matching TRBD1 (5 bases). V was pared by 3 bases and J by 0 bases, with 9 bases between. CDR1 and CDR2 (germline): MDHEN, SYDVKM. This CDR3 is built from 14 residues.

This chain links TRBV6-5 with TRBJ2-1; 8 bases line up with TRBD2. J gave up 8 bases and V 5 bases, and 11 bases lay outside the gene matches. The CDR3 has 15 residues. Germline CDR1 is MNHEY and CDR2 is SVGAGI. The CDR3 sequence is CASSPRGGLGDEQFF. The CDR3 DNA sequence: TGTGCCAGCAGTCCTCGGGGGGGCCTCGGGGATGAGCAGTTCTTC.

The chain has TRBV3-1 (or the pseudogene TRBV3-2) and TRBJ2-3; 10 bases fit TRBD2. The trim removed 3 bases at V and 5 bases at J, leaving 8 bases unmatched. Per germline, CDR1 LGHDT and CDR2 YNNKEL (reference sequence). There are 16 residues in the CDR3. The CDR3: CASSHLLAGTVDTQYF. CDR3 coding DNA: TGTGCCAGCAGCCATCTACTAGCGGGGACCGTAGATACGCAGTATTTT.

This clone appeared a single time. The chain couples TRBV10-3 to TRBJ2-5; TRBD2 might be the D (5 bases). Per the germline V gene, CDR1 is ENHRY and CDR2 is SYGVKD. This CDR3 spans 14 amino acids. The V end was cut by 5 bases, the J end by 3 bases, with 13 bases between. DNA for the CDR3: TGTGCCATCAGTCCCTCGGGGAAAGAAGAGACCCAGTACTTC. Translation: CAISPSGKEETQYF.

This chain's CDR3 is CASSLITGLAYEQFF. CDR3 nucleotides: TGTGCCAGCAGCCTAATTACGGGACTAGCATATGAGCAGTTCTTC. The chain carries TRBV28 and TRBJ2-1; 9 positions agree with TRBD2. From germline, CDR1 is MDHEN and CDR2 SYDVKM. V was pared by 6 bases and J by 8 bases, with 11 bases of the junction left unmatched. The CDR3 has 15 residues. Looking up the rest from reference TRBV28 and TRBJ2-1 gives the full variable domain: DVKVTQSSRYLVKRTGEKVFLECVQDMDHENMFWYRQDPGLGLRLIYFSYDVKMKEKGDIPEGYSVSREKKERFSLILESASTNQTSMYLCASSLITGLAYEQFFGPGTRLTVL.

The chain links TRBV5-1 to TRBJ2-1, with 12 bases fitting TRBD1. Germline CDR1 is SGHRS and CDR2 is YFSETQ. The CDR3 length is 16 residues. Trimming at V came to 4 bases and at J to 5 bases, leaving 7 bases not matched to a gene. DNA for the CDR3: TGCGCCAGCAGCATCGGGGACAGGGGGCTCAACAATGAGCAGTTCTTC. Translation gives CASSIGDRGLNNEQFF.

This clone was counted only a few times. The chain uses TRBV9 and TRBJ1-1; possible D gene TRBD1, 5 bases. Per the germline V gene, CDR1 is SGDLS and CDR2 is YYNGEE. V lost 2 bases to trimming and J lost 0 bases, with 8 bases between them. This CDR3 contains 14 residues. Here the CDR3 reads CASSVRALNTEAFF. The CDR3 DNA reads as TGTGCCAGCAGCGTCAGGGCTTTGAACACTGAAGCTTTCTTT.

V gene TRBV19 combines with J gene TRBJ1-2, with D hard to call. Trimming left V 7 bases short and J 5 bases short, with 23 bases between. The CDR3 loop spans 16 amino acids. Per germline, CDR1 LNHDA and CDR2 SQIVND (reference sequence). CDR3 DNA sequence: TGTGCCAGTACCCTGTCCTACACCGGCAGAGGGTATGGCTACACCTTC. It translates to CASTLSYTGRGYGYTF.

With respect to this clone: Its ends do not fully match the called genes, so a read error is possible. J is TRBJ1-1 and V is TRBV19; TRBD1 matches 7 bases. CDR3 length equals 15 residues. The V gene's germline CDR1 is LNHDA and CDR2 SQIVND (reference sequence). CDR3 amino acids: CASSTGQDGNSEAFF. CDR3 sequence (DNA): TGTGCCAGTAGTACAGGACAGGACGGGAACTCTGAAGCTTTCTTT.

This chain uses TRBV5-1 with TRBJ1-3; maybe TRBD1 (5 bases). CDR1 SGHRS and CDR2 YFSETQ come from the germline V gene. V lost 0 bases to trimming and J lost 0 bases, with 10 bases between them. The CDR3 sequence is 16 residues long. CDR3 sequence: CASSLGKTDSGNTIYF. For the CDR3, the DNA is TGCGCCAGCAGCTTGGGGAAGACAGACTCTGGAAACACCATATATTTT. Complete variable domain (other parts from reference TRBV5-1 and TRBJ1-3): KAGVTQTPRYLIKTRGQQVTLSCSPISGHRSVSWYQQTPGQGLQFLFEYFSETQRNKGNFPGRFSGRQFSNSRSEMNVSTLELGDSALYLCASSLGKTDSGNTIYFGEGSWLTVV.

The J gene is TRBJ1-2, the V gene TRBV6-2 or TRBV6-3, with D possibly being TRBD1 (6 bases). CDR1 is MNHEY and CDR2 is SVGEGT in the germline V gene. Trimming stripped 1 base from V and 8 bases from J, with 20 bases between. There are 16 residues in the CDR3. The CDR3 loop is CASSYWPTGPLGGYTF. DNA for the CDR3: TGTGCCAGCAGTTACTGGCCTACAGGGCCTTTGGGAGGCTACACCTTC.

This clone was seen ten or more times. This chain links TRBV20-1 with TRBJ1-4; D uncertain. Germline V lookup: CDR1 DFQATT, CDR2 SNEGSKA (reference sequence). The ends were cut back, 4 bases at V and 4 bases at J, with 4 bases in the middle. The CDR3 extends over 11 amino acids. The CDR3 is CSANSNEKLFF. CDR3 nucleotides: TGCAGTGCTAACAGTAATGAAAAACTGTTTTTT.

The chain links TRBV12-5 to TRBJ2-6, with D perhaps matching TRBD2 (6 bases). Trimming stripped 0 bases from V and 2 bases from J, with 17 bases between. Germline loops: CDR1 LGHNT, CDR2 FRNRAP. The CDR3 totals 19 residues. The CDR3 DNA sequence: TGTGCTAGTGGTTTGGTAAGTGAACGGGAGTCGGCTGGGGCCAACGTCCTGACTTTC. This codes for CASGLVSERESAGANVLTF.

The rearrangement uses TRBV29-1 and TRBJ2-7, with D possibly TRBD1 on 6 matching bases. CDR1 is SQVTM and CDR2 is ANQGSEA in the germline V gene. Trimming removed 6 bases at V and 3 bases at J, with 24 bases between. The CDR3 has 16 amino acids. The CDR3 protein is CSVRQPTTGGYYEQYF. CDR3 bases: TGCAGCGTGAGACAACCGACGACAGGAGGCTACTACGAGCAGTACTTC.

The V call is TRBV28, the J call TRBJ2-3; D uncertain. The germline CDR1 and CDR2 sequences are MDHEN and SYDVKM. V dropped 3 bases and J dropped 4 bases, with 17 bases sitting between them. The CDR3 totals 16 residues. Written as DNA, the CDR3 is TGTGCCAGCAGTTTCTACGGCGGCCAAAAACCAGATACGCAGTATTTT. Encoded protein: CASSFYGGQKPDTQYF.

This CDR3 is CASKQGRLQETQYF. CDR3 in DNA: TGTGCCAGCAAACAGGGGAGGCTTCAAGAGACCCAGTACTTC. This sequence joins TRBV6-5 and TRBJ2-5; perhaps TRBD1 as D (7 bases). Trimming shortened V by 7 bases and J by 2 bases, and 14 bases separated the two germline ends. The CDR3 spans 14 residues. Germline CDR1 and CDR2: MNHEY and SVGAGI.

The chain links TRBV4-3 to TRBJ2-5; tentatively, D is TRBD2 (6 bases). This CDR3 spans 16 amino acids. Germline loops: CDR1 LGHNA, CDR2 YSLEER. The V gene lost 4 bases and the J gene lost 5 bases, with 20 bases spanning the gap. The CDR3 DNA reads TGCGCCAGCAGCCCCGGGGGTTCCGGAAGTCCGGAGACCCAGTACTTC. This sequence encodes CASSPGGSGSPETQYF.

Worth noting for this clone: The junction differs from germline at one of its ends, possibly a read error. The rearrangement links TRBV6-5 to TRBJ1-6, with D perhaps matching TRBD1 (6 bases). The germline gives CDR1 MNHEY, CDR2 SVGAGI. CDR3 size: 14 residues. The CDR3 reads CASSDSSRGSPLHF. The DNA for the CDR3 is TGTGCCAGCAGTGACTCGAGCAGGGGTTCACCCCTCCACTTT.

The genes are TRBV11-2 and TRBJ1-4, with D tentatively TRBD1 (6 bases). V shed 2 bases and J shed 4 bases, with 8 bases lying between them. Germline V gene data show CDR1 as SGHAT and CDR2 as FQNNGV. CDR3 size: 14 residues. As DNA, the CDR3 is TGTGCCAGCAGCTTAAACAGGGTTAATGAAAAACTGTTTTTT. It specifies CASSLNRVNEKLFF.

V and J are TRBV2 and TRBJ1-3; D unclear. The CDR3 extends over 13 amino acids. Trimming left V 9 bases short and J 0 bases short, with 9 bases between. The germline V gene encodes CDR1 SNHLY and CDR2 FYNNEI. The DNA of the CDR3 is TGTGCCAGGAGGCAGAGCTCTGGAAACACCATATATTTT. Protein sequence: CARRQSSGNTIYF. Drawing the rest from reference TRBV2 and TRBJ1-3, the complete variable domain is EPEVTQTPSHQVTQMGQEVILRCVPISNHLYFYWYRQILGQKVEFLVSFYNNEISEKSEIFDDQFSVERPDGSNFTLKIRSTKLEDSAMYFCARRQSSGNTIYFGEGSWLTVV.

This rearrangement joins TRBV4-3 to TRBJ2-7; D may be TRBD2 (6 bases). Germline CDR1 is LGHNA and CDR2 is YSLEER. V shed 3 bases and J shed 0 bases, with 15 bases lying between them. The CDR3 is 16 residues long. The CDR3 is CASSQRTSHSSYEQYF. Here the CDR3 DNA reads TGCGCCAGCAGCCAGAGAACTAGCCACAGCTCCTACGAGCAGTACTTC.

This chain links TRBV10-2 with TRBJ2-1; 8 nucleotides agree with TRBD2. Trimming removed 3 bases from V and 5 bases from J; junction bases left unmatched: 6. This CDR3 has 15 residues. Germline-derived CDR1 and CDR2 are WSHSY and SAAADI. CDR3: CASSDAGTSNNEQFF. As DNA, the CDR3 is TGCGCCAGCAGTGATGCCGGGACTAGTAACAATGAGCAGTTCTTC.

Only one count was recorded for this clone. CDR3 bases: TGTGCCAGCAGCTTTGGGACTAGCGGGGCGACAGATACGCAGTATTTT. Its protein is CASSFGTSGATDTQYF. The V gene is TRBV7-2, the J gene TRBJ2-3; 13 bases are shared with TRBD2. CDR3 length: 16 amino acids. Germline V gene data show CDR1 as SGHTA and CDR2 as FQGNSA. V lost 3 bases, J lost 3 bases, and 3 bases stayed unmatched.